A single T cell receptor beta chain is shown here with its context. TCRdb's table, derived via immunoSEQ multiplex PCR, lists solely in-frame clones and lacks some. The sample carries some 690 clones, 74% recorded once. The data derive from a study of tissue T cells after allogeneic stem cell transplantation. The TCR originated in a female patient aged 18 to 50 with steroid-refractory graft-versus-host disease after an allogeneic stem cell transplant. Some T cells may be transferred from the graft donor. The source was bone marrow, collected at autopsy.

As DNA, the CDR3 is TGTGCCAGCAGCGGGAGGGAAAGCTCCTACGAGCAGTACTTC. This translates into CASSGRESSYEQYF. The chain joins TRBV2 to TRBJ2-7; 8 nucleotides agree with TRBD2. From germline, CDR1 is SNHLY and CDR2 FYNNEI. The ends lost 6 bases at V and 0 bases at J; junction bases unmatched: 4. The CDR3 is 14 residues long.